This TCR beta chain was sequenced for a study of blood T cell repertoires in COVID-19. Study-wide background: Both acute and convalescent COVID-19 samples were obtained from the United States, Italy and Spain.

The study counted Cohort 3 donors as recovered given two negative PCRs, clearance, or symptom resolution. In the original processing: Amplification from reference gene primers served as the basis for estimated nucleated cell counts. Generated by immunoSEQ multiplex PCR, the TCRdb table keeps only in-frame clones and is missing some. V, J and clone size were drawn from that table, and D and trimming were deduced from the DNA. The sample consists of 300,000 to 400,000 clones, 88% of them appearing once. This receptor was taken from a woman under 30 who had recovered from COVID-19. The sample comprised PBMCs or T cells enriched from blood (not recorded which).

CDR3 sequence (DNA): TGTGCCAGCAGCCATCGGCCCGGTCGAGGGAGAAGCTCCTATAATTCACCCCTCCACTTT. Translation gives CASSHRPGRGRSSYNSPLHF. The chain uses TRBV28 and TRBJ1-6, with no clear D. Deletions cut 6 bases from V and 0 bases from J, with 24 bases between. The CDR3 covers 20 residues. Germline CDR1 reads MDHEN; CDR2 reads SYDVKM.